This T cell receptor (beta chain) is drawn from a study of blood T cell repertoires in COVID-19. Overall study context: Italy, Spain and the United States were the sources of the convalescent and acute COVID-19 samples.

Trimming removed 5 bases at V and 8 bases at J, with 23 bases between. The CDR3 sequence is 16 residues long. Germline CDR1 reads MGHRA; CDR2 reads YSYEKL. Per the study methods: For nucleated cells, counts were estimated from reference gene primer amplification. TCRdb keeps only in-frame clones here, not all; method: immunoSEQ multiplex PCR. From that table come the V and J calls and clone size; the DNA was used to work out D and trimming. The sample lists fewer than 400,000 clones; approximately 91% were seen once. People in the exposed group encountered a COVID-19 case within 2 weeks before entering the study.

The chain uses TRBV4-1 and TRBJ2-3; perhaps TRBD2 as D (6 bases). The material sequenced was PBMCs or T cells enriched from blood (not recorded which). The sequence came from a woman under 40 who had been exposed to COVID-19. The CDR3 here is CASSSPGEGFAGTQYF. The CDR3 nucleotides read TGCGCCAGCAGCTCCCCGGGGGAAGGCTTTGCAGGTACGCAGTATTTT.